The entry below gives a single T cell receptor (beta chain) sequence along with its context. The data are from a study of blood T cell repertoires in COVID-19. The wider study: Sources were T cells, B-cell-depleted T cells, or PBMCs; the material itself was cDNA or gDNA.

CDR3 size: 13 residues. The V end was cut by 0 bases, the J end by 2 bases, with 7 bases between. The germline gives CDR1 GTSNPN, CDR2 SVGIG (reference sequence). Assay used: immunoSEQ multiplex PCR; TCRdb lists only in-frame clones, some missing. The data show roughly 260,000 clones, with more than 60% seen just once and about 4% held by the top ten. Sequenced: peripheral blood. This receptor was taken from a woman in her thirties or forties with active or convalescent COVID-19. The chain carries TRBV30 and TRBJ2-5; D gene uncertain. The CDR3 DNA sequence: TGTGCCTGGAGTGTAAGTCTACAAGAGACCCAGTACTTC. Protein: CAWSVSLQETQYF. Full variable domain (outside the CDR3, taken from reference TRBV30 and TRBJ2-5): SQTIHQWPATLVQPVGSPLSLECTVEGTSNPNLYWYRQAAGRGLQLLFYSVGIGQISSEVPQNLSASRPQDRQFILSSKKLLLSDSGFYLCAWSVSLQETQYFGPGTRLLVL.